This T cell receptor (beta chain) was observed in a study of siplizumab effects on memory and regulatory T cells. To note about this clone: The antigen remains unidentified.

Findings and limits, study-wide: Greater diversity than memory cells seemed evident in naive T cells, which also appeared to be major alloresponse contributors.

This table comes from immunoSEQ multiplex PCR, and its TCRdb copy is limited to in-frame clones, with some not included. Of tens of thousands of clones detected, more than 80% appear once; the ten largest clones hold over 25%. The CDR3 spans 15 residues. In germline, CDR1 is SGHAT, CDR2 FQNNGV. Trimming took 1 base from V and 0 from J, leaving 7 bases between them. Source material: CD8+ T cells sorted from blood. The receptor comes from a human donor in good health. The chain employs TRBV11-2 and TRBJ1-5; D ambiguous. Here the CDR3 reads CASSLGQYSNQPQHF. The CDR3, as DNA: TGTGCCAGCAGCTTAGGGCAGTATAGCAATCAGCCCCAGCATTTT.